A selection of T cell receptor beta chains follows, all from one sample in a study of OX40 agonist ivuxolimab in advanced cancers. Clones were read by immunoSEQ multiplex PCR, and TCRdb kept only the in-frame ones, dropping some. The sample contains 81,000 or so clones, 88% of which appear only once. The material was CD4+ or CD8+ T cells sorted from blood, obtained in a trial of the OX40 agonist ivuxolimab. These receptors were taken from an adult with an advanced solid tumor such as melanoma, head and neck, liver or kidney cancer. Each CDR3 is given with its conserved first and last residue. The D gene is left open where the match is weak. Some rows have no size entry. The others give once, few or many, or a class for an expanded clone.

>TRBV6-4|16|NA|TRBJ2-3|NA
CASSVKGGVGSDTQYF
TGTGCCAGCAGTGTGAAAGGCGGGGTTGGATCAGATACGCAGTATTTT
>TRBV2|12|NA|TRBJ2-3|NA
CASLVRTDTQYF
TGTGCCAGCTTGGTCCGCACAGATACGCAGTATTTT
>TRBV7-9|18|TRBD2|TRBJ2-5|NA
CASRPKTLLAGEQETQYF
TGTGCCAGCAGACCAAAGACTTTACTAGCGGGGGAACAAGAGACCCAGTACTTC
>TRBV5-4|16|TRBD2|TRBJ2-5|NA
CASSSLAGVRRETQYF
TGTGCCAGCAGCTCCCTGGCGGGAGTCCGGCGGGAGACCCAGTACTTC
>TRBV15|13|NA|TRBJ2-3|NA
CATSEPVTDTQYF
TGTGCCACCAGCGAACCAGTCACAGATACGCAGTATTTT
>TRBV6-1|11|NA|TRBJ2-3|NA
CASSTADTQYF
TGTGCCAGCAGTACGGCAGATACGCAGTATTTT
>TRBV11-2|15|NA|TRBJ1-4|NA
CASSLGRRTNEKLFF
TGTGCCAGCAGCTTAGGAAGGCGAACTAATGAAAAACTGTTTTTT
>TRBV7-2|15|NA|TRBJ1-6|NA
CASGLLRADNSPLHF
TGTGCCAGCGGCCTCCTCCGGGCTGATAATTCACCCCTCCACTTT
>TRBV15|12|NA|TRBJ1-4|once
CATSARTGTLFF
TGTGCCACCAGCGCCCGAACAGGGACACTGTTTTTT
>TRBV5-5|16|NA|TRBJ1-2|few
CASSFAPGGVDYGYTF
TGTGCCAGCAGCTTTGCCCCGGGCGGCGTTGACTATGGCTACACCTTC
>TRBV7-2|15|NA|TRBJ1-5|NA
CASSYSWVGNQPQHF
TGTGCCAGCAGCTATTCCTGGGTTGGCAATCAGCCCCAGCATTTT
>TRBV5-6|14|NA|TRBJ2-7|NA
CASSLETSYSEQYF
TGTGCCAGCAGCTTGGAAACTAGCTACAGCGAGCAGTACTTC
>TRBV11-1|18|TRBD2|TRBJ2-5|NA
CASNPGLAGREYQETQYF
TGTGCCAGCAACCCAGGACTAGCGGGGCGGGAGTACCAAGAGACCCAGTACTTC
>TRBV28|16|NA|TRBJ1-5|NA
CASRLGGSASNQPQHF
TGTGCCAGCAGACTGGGGGGCTCCGCTAGCAATCAGCCCCAGCATTTT
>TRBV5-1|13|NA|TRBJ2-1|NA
CASSRGPLNEQFF
TGCGCCAGCAGCCGAGGACCGTTGAATGAGCAGTTCTTC
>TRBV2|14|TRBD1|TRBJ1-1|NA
CASSERIGQGEAFF
TGTGCCAGCAGTGAACGGATAGGACAGGGGGAAGCTTTCTTT
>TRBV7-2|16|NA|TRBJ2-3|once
CASSLLRTASTDTQYF
TGTGCCAGCAGCTTATTGCGCACGGCTAGCACAGATACGCAGTATTTT
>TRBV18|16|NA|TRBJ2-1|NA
CASSGSPWADGNEQFF
TGTGCCAGCTCAGGCTCCCCCTGGGCCGACGGCAATGAGCAGTTCTTC
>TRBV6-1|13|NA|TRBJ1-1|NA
CASSELLNTEAFF
TGTGCCAGCAGTGAACTTCTGAACACTGAAGCTTTCTTT
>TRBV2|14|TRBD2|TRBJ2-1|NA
CASSANGGEGEQFF
TGTGCCAGCAGTGCGAATGGGGGGGAGGGCGAGCAGTTCTTC
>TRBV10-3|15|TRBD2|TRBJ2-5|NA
CAISGVAGGQETQYF
TGTGCCATCAGCGGGGTAGCGGGGGGCCAAGAGACCCAGTACTTC
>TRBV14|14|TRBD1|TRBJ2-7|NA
CASSPAAVPGQRYF
TGTGCCAGCAGCCCGGCCGCCGTCCCGGGACAGCGATACTTC
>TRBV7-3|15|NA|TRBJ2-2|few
CASSLRQAGAGELFF
TGTGCCAGCAGCTTAAGACAGGCTGGGGCCGGGGAGCTGTTTTTT
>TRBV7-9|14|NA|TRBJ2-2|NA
CASTPGGYTGELFF
TGTGCCAGCACCCCAGGCGGTTACACCGGGGAGCTGTTTTTT
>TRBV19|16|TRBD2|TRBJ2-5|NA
CASSGTSGTQRWTQYF
TGTGCCAGTAGTGGGACTAGTGGGACCCAGAGGTGGACCCAGTACTTC
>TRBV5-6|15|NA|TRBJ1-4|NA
CASSTFSGLNEKLFF
TGTGCCAGCTCAACCTTTTCAGGCCTTAATGAAAAACTGTTTTTT